Sequencing of this T cell receptor beta chain was carried out in a study of CD8+ T cells in alopecia areata. cDNA serving as the sequencing template came from extracted, reverse transcribed RNA. Produced via immunoSEQ multiplex PCR; TCRdb's table is partial and in-frame only. The table lists over 50,000 clones, roughly half of them singletons. This CDR3 spans 14 amino acids. V dropped 0 bases and J dropped 4; count of bases not matched to a gene: 3. CDR1 is SGHDT, CDR2 YYEEEE, per germline. This TCR derives from a human donor with alopecia areata. This sequence joins TRBV5-6 and TRBJ1-2; TRBD1 agrees at 7 bases. The sequencing here drew on CD8+ T cells sorted from blood, taken at week 0. CDR3 in DNA: TGTGCCAGCAGCTTGGGGGACAGAGCCTATGGCTACACCTTC. It translates to CASSLGDRAYGYTF.